This TCR beta chain was obtained from a study of CD8+ T cells in alopecia areata. As the sequencing template, cDNA was produced by extracting RNA and reverse transcribing it. Repertoires were generated with immunoSEQ multiplex PCR, while TCRdb's copy carries only in-frame clones and drops some. The top ten clones hold around 1.5% of a sample with about 220,000 clones, around 57% of them seen once. This CDR3 region has 11 residues. V dropped 3 bases and J dropped 8 bases, with 7 bases sitting between them. In germline, CDR1 is SEHNR, CDR2 FQNEAQ (reference sequence). The study, taken as a whole, reports: Tofacitinib delivered significant drops in scalp clonality and in expanded CD8+ clones among the top 100. A large proportion of expanded lesional clones were detected persisting in scalp and blood during tofacitinib.

Regarding treatment: oral pan-JAK inhibitor, 5-10 mg twice daily. As for this clone: No antigen is known for it.

The J gene is TRBJ1-2, the V gene TRBV7-9; D is undetermined. The TCR comes from a human donor with alopecia areata. The sample was CD4+ T cells sorted from blood, taken at week 4, from a patient treated with tofacitinib. The CDR3 DNA reads TGTGCCAGCAGCTTGGTTCAGGGCTACACCTTC. Encoded protein: CASSLVQGYTF.